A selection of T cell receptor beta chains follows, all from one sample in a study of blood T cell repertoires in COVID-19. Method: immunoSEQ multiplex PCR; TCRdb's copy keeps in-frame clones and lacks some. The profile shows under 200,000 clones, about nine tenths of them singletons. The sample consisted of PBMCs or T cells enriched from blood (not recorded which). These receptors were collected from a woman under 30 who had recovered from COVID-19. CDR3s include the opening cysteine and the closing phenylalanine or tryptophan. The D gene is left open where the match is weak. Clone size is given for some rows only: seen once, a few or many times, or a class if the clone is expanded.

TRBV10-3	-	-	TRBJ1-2	TGTGCCATCAGTGTGGGGGGAAACGCCTATGGCTACACCTTC	CAISVGGNAYGYTF
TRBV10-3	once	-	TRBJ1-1	TGTGCCATCAGTGAGACGCCGCCCTCATCCGGGGGCACTGAAGCTTTCTTT	CAISETPPSSGGTEAFF
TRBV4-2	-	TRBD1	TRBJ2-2	TGTGCCAGCAGCCTTCCTTCAGGGGGCCCCTTGACCGGGGAGCTGTTTTTT	CASSLPSGGPLTGELFF
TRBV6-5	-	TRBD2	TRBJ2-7	TGTGCCAGCAGCCTTACTAGCGGATCCTACGAGCAGTACTTC	CASSLTSGSYEQYF
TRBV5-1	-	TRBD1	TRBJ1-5	TGCGCCAGCAGCTTGGCCCCACAGGGGGTTGGCAATCAGCCCCAGCATTTT	CASSLAPQGVGNQPQHF
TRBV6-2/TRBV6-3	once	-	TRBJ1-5	TGTGCCAGCAGTTCCGGTCAGCCCCAGCATTTT	CASSSGQPQHF
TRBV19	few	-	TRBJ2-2	TGTGCCAGTAGTATCTCGACAGTGAACACCGGGGAGCTGTTTTTT	CASSISTVNTGELFF
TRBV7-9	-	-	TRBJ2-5	TGTGCCAGCAGCTTTGCGACAGGGACTCAAGAGACCCAGTACTTC	CASSFATGTQETQYF
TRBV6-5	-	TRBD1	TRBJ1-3	TGTGCCAGCAGTAACAGGGGAACTGGAAACACCATATATTTT	CASSNRGTGNTIYF
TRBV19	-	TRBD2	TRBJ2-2	TGTGCCAGTAGTACCGGGGGGGCACCCTTCACCGGGGAGCTGTTTTTT	CASSTGGAPFTGELFF
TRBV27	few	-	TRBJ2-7	TGTGCCAGCGGCCGCTCCTACGAGCAGTACTTC	CASGRSYEQYF
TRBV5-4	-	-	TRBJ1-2	TGTGCCAGCAGCCCCCGGGCGGGGCTCCTCCGCTATGGCTACACCTTC	CASSPRAGLLRYGYTF
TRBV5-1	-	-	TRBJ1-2	TGCGCCAGCAGCTTGTCCCAAAATAGACAGGCTAACTATGGCTACACCTTC	CASSLSQNRQANYGYTF
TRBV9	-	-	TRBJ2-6	TGTGCCAGCAGCCTCGAAGTTAACACTGGGGCCAACGTCCTGACTTTC	CASSLEVNTGANVLTF
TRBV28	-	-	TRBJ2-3	TGTGCCATCAAATTAACAGGGATGGCCACAGATACGCAGTATTTT	CAIKLTGMATDTQYF
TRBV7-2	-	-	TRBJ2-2	TGTGCCAGCAGCCAGAACAGGGTCACCGGGGAGCTGTTTTTT	CASSQNRVTGELFF
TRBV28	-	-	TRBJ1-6	TGTGCCAGTAGACCCCTAGCGGGGTCCTATAATTCACCCCTCCACTTT	CASRPLAGSYNSPLHF
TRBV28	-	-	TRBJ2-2	TGTGCCAGCATGGCGGCGAACACCGGGGAGCTGTTTTTT	CASMAANTGELFF
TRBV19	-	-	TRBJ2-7	TGTGCCAGTACTCCTCGGCGGGAACGTCCCTACGAGCAGTACTTC	CASTPRRERPYEQYF
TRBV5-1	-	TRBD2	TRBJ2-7	TGCGCCAGCAGCTCACTTAGCGGGGGGAGCTCCTACGAGCAGTACTTC	CASSSLSGGSSYEQYF
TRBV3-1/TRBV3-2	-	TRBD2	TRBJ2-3	TGTGCCAGCAGCCAAGATCTCGGGGGAGGGGTGGGCACAGATACGCAGTATTTT	CASSQDLGGGVGTDTQYF
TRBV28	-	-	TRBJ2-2	TGTGCCAGCAGTTTCCCTACGACACTTGACACCGGGGAGCTGTTTTTT	CASSFPTTLDTGELFF
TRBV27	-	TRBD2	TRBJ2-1	TGTGCCAGCAGTCCTCCGGGACTAGCGAATGAGCAGTTCTTC	CASSPPGLANEQFF
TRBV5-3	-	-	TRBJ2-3	TGTGCCAGAAGCTCCCTTGGGGCTCCACGATGCAAAAGGACAGATACGCAGTATTTT	CARSSLGAPRCKRTDTQYF
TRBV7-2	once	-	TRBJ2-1	TGTGCCAGCAGCTGGACGACTAGTTGGAATGAGCAGTTCTTC	CASSWTTSWNEQFF
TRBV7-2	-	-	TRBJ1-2	TGTGCCAGCAGCTTAGCCGGGTATGGCTACACCTTC	CASSLAGYGYTF
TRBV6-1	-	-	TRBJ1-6	TGTGCCAGCAGTGAACACCGGGCCCTCCACTTT	CASSEHRALHF
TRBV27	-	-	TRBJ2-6	TGTGCCAGCAGTCGATACAGTTACGGGGCCAACGTCCTGACTTTC	CASSRYSYGANVLTF
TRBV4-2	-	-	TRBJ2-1	TGTGCCAGCAGCCAAGAGGGGAGGAGCTCCTACAATGAGCAGTTCTTC	CASSQEGRSSYNEQFF